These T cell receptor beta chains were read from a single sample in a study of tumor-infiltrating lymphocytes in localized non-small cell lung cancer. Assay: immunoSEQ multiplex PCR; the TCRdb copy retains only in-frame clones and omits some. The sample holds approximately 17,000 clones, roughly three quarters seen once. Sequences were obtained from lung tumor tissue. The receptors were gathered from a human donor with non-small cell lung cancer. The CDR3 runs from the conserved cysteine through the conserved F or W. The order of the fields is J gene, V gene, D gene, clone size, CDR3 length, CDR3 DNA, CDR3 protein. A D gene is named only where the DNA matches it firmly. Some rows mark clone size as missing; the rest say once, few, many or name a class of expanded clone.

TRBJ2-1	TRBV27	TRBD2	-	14	TGTGCCAGCAGTCCGGGACTAGGGTACAATGAGCAGTTCTTC	CASSPGLGYNEQFF
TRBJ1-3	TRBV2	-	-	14	TGTGCCAGCAGTGCTACAGGTGGTGGAAACACCATATATTTT	CASSATGGGNTIYF
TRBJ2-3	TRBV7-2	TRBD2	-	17	TGTGCCAGCAGCCCGCCGACTAGCGGGAGGGCCGCAGGTACGCAGTATTTT	CASSPPTSGRAAGTQYF
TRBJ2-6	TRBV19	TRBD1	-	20	TGTGCCAGTAGTATAGATCACGCGGGGCAGGGGGCAGGTGGGGCCAACGTCCTGACTTTC	CASSIDHAGQGAGGANVLTF
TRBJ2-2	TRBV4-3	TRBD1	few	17	TGCGCCAGCAGCCAATACGACAGGGGAAGTGACACCGGGGAGCTGTTTTTT	CASSQYDRGSDTGELFF
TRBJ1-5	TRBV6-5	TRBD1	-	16	TGTGCCAGCAGTTCTTTAAGACAGGGCGGCAATCAGCCCCAGCATTTT	CASSSLRQGGNQPQHF
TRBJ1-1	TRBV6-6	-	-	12	TGTGCCAGCAGTTACATGAACACTGAAGCTTTCTTT	CASSYMNTEAFF
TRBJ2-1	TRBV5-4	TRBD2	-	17	TGTGCCAGCAGCCTGAATAGCGGGGGGGCTGGATACAATGAGCAGTTCTTC	CASSLNSGGAGYNEQFF
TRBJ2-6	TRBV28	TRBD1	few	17	TGTGCCAGCAGTACGACAGGGAAACCATCTGGGGCCAACGTCCTGACTTTC	CASSTTGKPSGANVLTF
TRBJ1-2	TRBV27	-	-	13	TGTGCCAGCAGTGCCCTTGGGGTGGGGGGCTACACCTTC	CASSALGVGGYTF
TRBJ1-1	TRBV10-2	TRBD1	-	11	TGCGCCAGCAGTAGGGACAGGGAAGCTTTCTTT	CASSRDREAFF
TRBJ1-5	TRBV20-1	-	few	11	TGCAGTGCCACCGCCAATCAGCCCCAGCATTTT	CSATANQPQHF
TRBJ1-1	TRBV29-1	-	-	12	TGCAGCGGTCTTACAGGGAAGACTGAAGCTTTCTTT	CSGLTGKTEAFF
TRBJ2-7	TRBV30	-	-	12	TGTGCCTGGAGCCCTACCTTTTACGAGCAGTACTTC	CAWSPTFYEQYF
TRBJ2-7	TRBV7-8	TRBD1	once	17	TGTGCCAGCAGCTATTTTTCCGGATCCGGGACAGGCTACGAGCAGTACTTC	CASSYFSGSGTGYEQYF
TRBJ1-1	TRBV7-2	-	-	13	TGTGCCAGCAGCATAGGGGTCAGGGAGGCAGCTTTCTTT	CASSIGVREAAFF
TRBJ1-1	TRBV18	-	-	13	TGTGCCAGCTCTCCCCAGGGGAACACTGAAGCTTTCTTT	CASSPQGNTEAFF
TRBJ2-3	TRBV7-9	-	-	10	TGTGCCAGCAGCTCTGAAATACAGTATTTT	CASSSEIQYF
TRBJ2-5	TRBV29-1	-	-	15	TGCAGCGTTGAGTTGACGGGGCAGTACCAAGAGACCCAGTACTTC	CSVELTGQYQETQYF
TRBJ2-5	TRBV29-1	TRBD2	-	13	TGCAGCGTCGCCGCGGGGGGCGGGGAGACCCAGTACTTC	CSVAAGGGETQYF
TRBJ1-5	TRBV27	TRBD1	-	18	TGTGCCAGCAGTTCGACCTACGGGACAGGGGGCAACAATCAGCCCCAGCATTTT	CASSSTYGTGGNNQPQHF
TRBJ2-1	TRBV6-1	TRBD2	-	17	TGTGCCAGCAGTGAAGATGGCGGGAGGGGAGGGAACAATGAGCAGTTCTTC	CASSEDGGRGGNNEQFF
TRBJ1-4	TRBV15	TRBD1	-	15	TGTGCCACCAGCAGAGAACAGGGGATTGGAGAAAAACTGTTTTTT	CATSREQGIGEKLFF
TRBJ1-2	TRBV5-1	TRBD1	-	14	TGCGCCAGCAGCTTGAGGGGGCGATTCTATGGCTACACCTTC	CASSLRGRFYGYTF
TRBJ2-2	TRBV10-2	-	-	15	TGCGCCAGCAGTATGGGGTGGCAAAACACCGGGGAGCTGTTTTTT	CASSMGWQNTGELFF
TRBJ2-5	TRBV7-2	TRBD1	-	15	TGTGCCAGCAGCTTTATTTTAGGGGGCTGGGAGACCCAGTACTTC	CASSFILGGWETQYF
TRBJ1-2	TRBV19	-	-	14	TGTGCCAGTAGTATGCGAAATCTGGACAGTGGCTACACCTTC	CASSMRNLDSGYTF
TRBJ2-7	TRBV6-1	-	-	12	TGTGCCAGCAGATCCCCCAGCTACGAGCAGTACTTC	CASRSPSYEQYF
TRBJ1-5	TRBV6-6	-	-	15	TGTGCCAGCAGCCAAGGGGGTCTCGGCAATCAGCCCCAGCATTTT	CASSQGGLGNQPQHF
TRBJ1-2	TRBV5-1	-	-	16	TGCGCCAGCAGCTTGGACAGTTTGCAACCCTTCTATGGCTACACCTTC	CASSLDSLQPFYGYTF
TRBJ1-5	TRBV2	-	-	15	TGTGCCAGCAGTGGGCCCCTAAATAGCAATCAGCCCCAGCATTTT	CASSGPLNSNQPQHF
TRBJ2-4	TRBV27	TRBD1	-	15	TGTGCCAGCAGTTTAAGCGCCGACAGGGGAAACATTCAGTACTTC	CASSLSADRGNIQYF
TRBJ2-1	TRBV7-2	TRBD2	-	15	TGTGCCAGCAGCTTTCTAGCGGGGGGGCCCAATGAGCAGTTCTTC	CASSFLAGGPNEQFF
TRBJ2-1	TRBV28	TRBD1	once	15	TGTGCCAGCAGTTTATTGACAGGGTACTACAATGAGCAGTTCTTC	CASSLLTGYYNEQFF
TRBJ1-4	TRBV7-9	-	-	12	TGTGCCAGCAGCTGGGACTATGAAAAACTGTTTTTT	CASSWDYEKLFF
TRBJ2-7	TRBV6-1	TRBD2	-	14	TGTGCCAGCAGTGAAAGGGAGGGAGTATACGAGCAGTACTTC	CASSEREGVYEQYF
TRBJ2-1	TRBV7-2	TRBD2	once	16	TGTGCCAGCAGCGCACGACTAGCGGGGGGAAGGAATGAGCAGTTCTTC	CASSARLAGGRNEQFF
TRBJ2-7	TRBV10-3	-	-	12	TGTGCCATCAGTGAGGGGAATTACGAGCAGTACTTC	CAISEGNYEQYF
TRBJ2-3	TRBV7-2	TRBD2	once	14	TGTGCCAGCAGCATTATAGCGGGAGGAGATACGCAGTATTTT	CASSIIAGGDTQYF
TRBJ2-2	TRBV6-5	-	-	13	TGTGCCAGCAGTATAGGGGGTGTCGGGGAGCTGTTTTTT	CASSIGGVGELFF
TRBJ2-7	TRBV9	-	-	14	TGTGCCAGCAGCGTAGACGGGGGAAAGTACGAGCAGTACTTC	CASSVDGGKYEQYF
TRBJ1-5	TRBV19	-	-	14	TGTGCCAGTGCGCAGGGACATAGCAATCAGCCCCAGCATTTT	CASAQGHSNQPQHF
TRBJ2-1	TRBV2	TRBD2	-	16	TGTGCCAGCAGTGAGAGGACTAGCGGACCCTACAATGAGCAGTTCTTC	CASSERTSGPYNEQFF
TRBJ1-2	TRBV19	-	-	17	TGTGCCAGTAGTATAGTTGGACGTAGTACGGGGAACTATGGCTACACCTTC	CASSIVGRSTGNYGYTF
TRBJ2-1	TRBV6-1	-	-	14	TGTGCCAGCCACAAGGGGGGCTCCTACAATGAGCAGTTCTTC	CASHKGGSYNEQFF
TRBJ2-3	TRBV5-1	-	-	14	TGCGCCAGCAGGAGCGGCGGGGTACGAGATACGCAGTATTTT	CASRSGGVRDTQYF